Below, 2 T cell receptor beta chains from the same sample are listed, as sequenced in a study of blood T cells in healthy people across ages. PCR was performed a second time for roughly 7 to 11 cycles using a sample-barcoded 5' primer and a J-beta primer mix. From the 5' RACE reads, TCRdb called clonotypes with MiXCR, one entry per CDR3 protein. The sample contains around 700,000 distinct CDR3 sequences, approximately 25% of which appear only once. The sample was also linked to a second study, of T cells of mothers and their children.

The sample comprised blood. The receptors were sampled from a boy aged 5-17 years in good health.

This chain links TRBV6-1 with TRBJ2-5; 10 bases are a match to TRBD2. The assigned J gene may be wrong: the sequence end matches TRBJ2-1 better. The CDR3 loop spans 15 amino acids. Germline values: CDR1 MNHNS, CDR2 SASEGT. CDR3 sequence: CASSPVSGRNDEQFF. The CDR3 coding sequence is TGTGCCAGCAGTCCCGTTAGCGGGAGGAACGATGAGCAGTTCTTC.

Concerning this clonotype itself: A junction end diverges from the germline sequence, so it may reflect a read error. The CDR3 region is CASTGGFGTDPSF. The CDR3 coding sequence is TGTGCCAGCACCGGCGGATTCGGGACAGACCCTTCCTTC. The rearrangement joins TRBV7-9 to TRBJ2-4; 7 bases fit TRBD1. The CDR3 contains 13 residues. Germline CDR1 and CDR2: SEHNR and FQNEAQ (reference sequence).